The sample holds a few counts of the clone carrying this T cell receptor beta chain. The second PCR ran about 6 to 12 cycles with a sample-barcoded 5' primer and J-beta primers. TCRdb analysed the 5' RACE reads with MiXCR anew, one entry per CDR3 protein. The sample includes under 700,000 distinct CDR3 sequences, approximately 25% of them seen just once. CDR3 length: 17 residues. The V and J ends lost 5 bases and 2 bases respectively, with 19 bases between them. Germline values: CDR1 LNHDA, CDR2 SQIVND (reference sequence). The data were taken from a study of blood T cells in healthy people across ages. The same sample was also used in a study of T cells of mothers and their children.

The chain combines TRBV19 with TRBJ2-1; a possible D gene is TRBD1 (6 bases). The TCR comes from a boy younger than 18 in good health. The sample comprised blood. DNA for the CDR3: TGTGCCAGTAGTTCTAGGACAGCTTTATTTGCCTACAATGAGCAGTTCTTC. Protein sequence: CASSSRTALFAYNEQFF.